A selection of T cell receptor beta chains follows, all from one sample in a study of siplizumab effects on memory and regulatory T cells. Data came from immunoSEQ multiplex PCR; TCRdb stores just in-frame clones and leaves some out. The sample yields about 120,000 clones, about 93% seen once. The sample consisted of non-Treg CD4+ T cells sorted from blood. The source of these receptors is a human donor in good health. Both conserved end residues are part of each CDR3. A D gene is named only where the DNA matches it firmly. Expanded clones get a size class; other rows say once, few or many, or leave the size out.

clone size	J gene	V gene	D gene	CDR3 protein	CDR3 DNA
.	TRBJ2-3	TRBV27	TRBD1	CASSSGQGRTDTQYF	TGTGCCAGCAGTTCGGGACAGGGTAGGACAGATACGCAGTATTTT
once	TRBJ2-7	TRBV6-5	TRBD1	CASSSRQGNNEQYF	TGTGCCAGCAGTTCGCGACAGGGGAACAACGAGCAGTACTTC
.	TRBJ2-7	TRBV19	.	CASSLIGGSSESYEQYF	TGTGCCAGTAGCTTAATAGGGGGGTCAAGTGAGAGCTACGAGCAGTACTTC
once	TRBJ1-2	TRBV10-1	TRBD1	CASSPGTAPGYGYTF	TGCGCCAGCAGTCCCGGGACAGCTCCAGGATATGGCTACACCTTC
once	TRBJ1-2	TRBV7-3	.	CASSLPGTGGYTF	TGTGCCAGCAGCTTACCCGGGACTGGCGGCTACACCTTC
.	TRBJ2-3	TRBV7-2	.	CASSLFGGITDTQYF	TGTGCCAGCAGCTTATTCGGGGGAATCACAGATACGCAGTATTTT
.	TRBJ1-1	TRBV20-1	.	CSARGGPEAFF	TGCAGTGCTAGAGGCGGACCTGAAGCTTTCTTT
.	TRBJ1-5	TRBV10-1	.	CASIPAALRDQPQHF	TGCGCCAGCATCCCCGCGGCACTCAGGGATCAGCCCCAGCATTTT
.	TRBJ1-5	TRBV30	.	CAWSPPVGVNQPQHF	TGTGCCTGGAGCCCCCCGGTGGGGGTGAATCAGCCTCAGCATTTT
.	TRBJ1-5	TRBV10-3	TRBD1	CAISDRGQGSNQPQHF	TGTGCCATCAGTGACAGGGGACAGGGTAGCAATCAGCCCCAGCATTTT
once	TRBJ1-5	TRBV7-9	.	CASSLMADSYSNQPQHF	TGTGCCAGCAGCTTAATGGCAGACTCTTATAGCAATCAGCCCCAGCATTTT
.	TRBJ1-2	TRBV5-6	.	CASSLRMRGDGYTF	TGTGCCAGCAGCTTGAGAATGCGGGGGGATGGCTACACCTTC
.	TRBJ2-7	TRBV6-5	TRBD2	CASSYSISGGSEQYF	TGTGCCAGCAGTTACTCGATAAGCGGGGGCTCCGAGCAGTACTTC
.	TRBJ1-1	TRBV5-1	.	CASSLEGGNVGLEAFF	TGCGCCAGCAGCTTGGAGGGGGGAAATGTTGGCCTTGAAGCTTTCTTT
.	TRBJ1-5	TRBV1	.	CTSSQASDRGKSSNQPQHF	TGCACCAGCAGCCAAGCGTCGGACAGGGGTAAATCTAGCAATCAGCCCCAGCATTTT
once	TRBJ1-5	TRBV28	.	CASSFRSLWSQPQHF	TGTGCCAGCAGTTTCCGGAGCTTATGGAGTCAGCCCCAGCATTTT
.	TRBJ1-2	TRBV28	.	CASRQGQGYTF	TGTGCCAGCAGGCAAGGACAGGGCTACACCTTC
few	TRBJ1-2	TRBV10-3	TRBD1	CAISAGTGQVYGYTF	TGTGCCATCAGTGCCGGGACAGGGCAAGTCTATGGCTACACCTTC
.	TRBJ2-5	TRBV7-9	.	CASSLESGRLETQYF	TGTGCCAGCAGCTTAGAGTCCGGACGATTAGAGACCCAGTACTTC
.	TRBJ2-1	TRBV4-1	.	CASSQRTVLYNEQFF	TGCGCCAGCAGCCAGCGAACAGTCTTATACAATGAGCAGTTCTTC
.	TRBJ1-1	TRBV10-3	.	CAIHGPLNTEAFF	TGTGCCATCCATGGGCCCTTGAACACTGAAGCTTTCTTT
.	TRBJ1-2	TRBV7-6	.	CASSFFVGGVTGHGYTF	TGTGCCAGCAGCTTTTTCGTGGGGGGGGTAACGGGCCACGGCTACACCTTC
.	TRBJ2-2	TRBV27	.	CASSLYGTLTGELFF	TGTGCCAGCAGTTTATACGGGACCCTAACTGGGGAGCTGTTTTTT
.	TRBJ1-2	TRBV4-3	.	CASSQVQRQAGNYGYTF	TGCGCCAGCAGCCAAGTTCAGCGACAGGCCGGTAACTATGGCTACACCTTC
.	TRBJ1-1	TRBV15	.	CATSRGVRGAITEAFF	TGTGCCACCAGCAGAGGTGTTCGGGGGGCGATCACTGAAGCTTTCTTT
once	TRBJ1-3	TRBV6-5	.	CASRPASGNTIYF	TGTGCCAGCAGGCCAGCCTCTGGAAACACCATATATTTT
once	TRBJ1-2	TRBV7-6	.	CASSLGGAHDYGYTF	TGTGCCAGCAGCTTAGGGGGGGCGCATGACTATGGCTACACCTTC
.	TRBJ2-7	TRBV6-5	.	CASMSGASYEQYF	TGTGCCAGCATGTCGGGGGCCTCCTACGAGCAGTACTTC
.	TRBJ1-6	TRBV7-2	TRBD1	CASSSRQGARNSPLHF	TGTGCCAGCAGCTCCCGACAGGGCGCGAGAAATTCACCCCTCCACTTT
.	TRBJ2-7	TRBV25-1	.	CASSPGQNIEQYF	TGTGCCAGCAGCCCGGGACAAAATATCGAGCAGTACTTC
.	TRBJ1-4	TRBV28	.	CASSPRRINEKLFF	TGTGCCAGCAGCCCCCGACGGATTAATGAAAAACTGTTTTTT
.	TRBJ1-2	TRBV25-1	TRBD1	CASSSQGGNYGYTF	TGTGCCAGCAGCTCACAGGGGGGTAACTATGGCTACACCTTC
.	TRBJ2-7	TRBV5-1	.	CASSLRQGYEQYF	TGCGCCAGCAGCTTGAGGCAGGGGTACGAGCAGTACTTC
.	TRBJ1-6	TRBV6-6	.	CASSSRQESHSPLHF	TGTGCCAGCAGTTCCAGACAGGAATCTCATTCACCCCTCCACTTT
.	TRBJ1-2	TRBV7-9	.	CASSLAGGDGGYTF	TGTGCCAGCAGCTTAGCTGGGGGCGACGGGGGCTACACCTTC
.	TRBJ1-3	TRBV7-2	TRBD1	CASSLDTGGTGNTIYF	TGTGCCAGCAGCTTAGATACAGGGGGGACTGGAAACACCATATATTTT
.	TRBJ1-3	TRBV10-3	.	CAISESPRSGNTIYF	TGTGCCATCAGTGAGTCCCCCCGCTCTGGAAACACCATATATTTT
.	TRBJ2-7	TRBV6-6	TRBD1	CASNNPGQYYEQYF	TGTGCCAGCAATAATCCGGGACAGTATTACGAGCAGTACTTC
.	TRBJ1-1	TRBV28	TRBD1	CASSSTGGITEAFF	TGTGCCAGCAGTTCGACAGGGGGGATCACTGAAGCTTTCTTT
.	TRBJ1-2	TRBV5-1	.	CASSWGWEEYGYTF	TGCGCCAGCAGCTGGGGATGGGAAGAGTATGGCTACACCTTC
.	TRBJ1-5	TRBV4-3	.	CASSQVGGGQPQHF	TGCGCCAGCAGCCAAGTAGGCGGAGGTCAGCCCCAGCATTTT
.	TRBJ2-1	TRBV5-5	TRBD2	CASSRAGTSSYNEQFF	TGTGCCAGCAGCAGAGCCGGGACTAGCTCTTACAATGAGCAGTTCTTC
.	TRBJ1-1	TRBV5-6	.	CASSYGTREAFF	TGTGCCAGCAGCTACGGGACACGAGAAGCTTTCTTT
.	TRBJ2-3	TRBV10-3	.	CAITASPTGGTTDTQYF	TGTGCCATCACCGCGTCCCCGACGGGGGGCACCACAGATACGCAGTATTTT
.	TRBJ2-1	TRBV7-6	TRBD2	CASSVDLAGGPYNEQFF	TGTGCCAGCAGTGTAGACTTAGCGGGGGGACCCTACAATGAGCAGTTCTTC
.	TRBJ2-7	TRBV7-9	.	CASSSFSGNGYEQYF	TGTGCCAGCAGCTCTTTCTCGGGGAATGGGTACGAGCAGTACTTC
.	TRBJ1-1	TRBV11-2	.	CASSLISYTEAFF	TGTGCCAGCAGCTTAATAAGTTACACTGAAGCTTTCTTT